This TCR beta chain emerged from a study of Graves' ophthalmopathy and Graves' hyperthyroidism. General study points: A roughly 80% specificity and around 86% sensitivity were achieved by a 13-signature model that separated ophthalmopathy from stable hyperthyroidism. The authors also found most expanded thyroid clonotypes above 0.001 frequency in blood.

Only a few counts were recorded for this clonotype. No antigen is known for it. Additional autoimmune diseases, uncontrolled infections, pregnancy or lactation disqualified patients. The authors diagnosed from clinical symptoms, serum thyroxine, TRAb, thyroid ultrasound and orbital computed tomography. Researchers took RNA transcripts and amplified TCR beta CDR3 regions from them. Amplification began with first-round RT-PCR using HTBI primers, then second-round multiplex PCR was performed. TCRdb redid the calling of the multiplex PCR reads with MiXCR, one entry per CDR3 protein. The data contain roughly 400,000 distinct CDR3 sequences, 15% to 17% of them singletons. The receptor was derived from a woman between 18 and 29 years old with stable Graves' hyperthyroidism. The sequencing sample was made of peripheral blood.

The CDR3 bases are TGTGCCAGCAGCTTCTGGACTAGCGGGGGCCCCAGGACCCAGTACTTC. Its protein is CASSFWTSGGPRTQYF. The chain has TRBV7-2 and TRBJ2-5; 13 bases agree with TRBD2. The J segment lost 7 bases and the V segment lost 3 bases, leaving 8 bases of the junction unmatched. The length of the CDR3 is 16 residues. Germline V CDR1 and CDR2: SGHTA, FQGNSA.